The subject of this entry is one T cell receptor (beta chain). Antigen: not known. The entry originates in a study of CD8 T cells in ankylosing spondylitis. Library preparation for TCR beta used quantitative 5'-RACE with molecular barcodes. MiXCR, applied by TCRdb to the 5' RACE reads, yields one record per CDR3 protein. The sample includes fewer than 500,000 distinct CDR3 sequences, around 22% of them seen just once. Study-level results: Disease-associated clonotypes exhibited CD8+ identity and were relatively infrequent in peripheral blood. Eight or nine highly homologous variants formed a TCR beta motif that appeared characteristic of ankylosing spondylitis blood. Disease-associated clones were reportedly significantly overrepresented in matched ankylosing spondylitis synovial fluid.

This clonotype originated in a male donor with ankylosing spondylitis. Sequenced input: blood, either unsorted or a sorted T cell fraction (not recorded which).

The CDR3, as DNA: TGTGCCAGTAGTACCAGGGGAGGTGACACTGAAGCTTTCTTT. Its protein product is CASSTRGGDTEAFF. The J gene is TRBJ1-1, the V gene TRBV19; D possibly corresponds to TRBD1 (6 bases). Germline loops: CDR1 LNHDA, CDR2 SQIVND (reference sequence). Trimming removed 4 bases at V and 3 bases at J, with 12 bases between. This CDR3 has 14 residues.